The sequence of this T cell receptor beta chain was determined in a study of T cell repertoires in cytomegalovirus infection. Study details: CMV epitopes used comprised recently identified HLA-C-restricted ones and well-studied HLA-B-restricted ones. Public TCR beta signature analysis indicated the presence of both CMV infection and matching HLA type.

Study findings and constraints: Carriage of CMV together with the relevant HLA was identifiable through cumulative public TCR beta family frequency. It was HLA-C-restricted CMV-specific TCR beta clonotypes that dominated the response ex vivo.

Details on this clonotype: The antigen remains undetermined.

Using its own MiXCR run on the reads, TCRdb lists one record per CDR3 protein. Here the sample spans approximately 100,000 distinct CDR3 sequences, under 45% being singletons. The sequenced sample was CD8+ T cells from cultured PBMCs, obtained from culture after CMV antigen stimulation. This receptor was identified in a human donor in good health (CMV status not recorded). Some clones in this sample may be carry-over from other donors' samples.

The CDR3 loop is CASSWGLYRGYTF. The DNA of the CDR3 is TGTGCCAGCAGCTGGGGCCTCTATAGGGGCTACACCTTC. The chain is built from TRBV5-6 and TRBJ1-2; TRBD1 might be the D (5 bases). The V end was cut by 3 bases, the J end by 8 bases, with 14 bases between. The germline V gene has CDR1 SGHDT and CDR2 YYEEEE. The CDR3 length is 13 residues.